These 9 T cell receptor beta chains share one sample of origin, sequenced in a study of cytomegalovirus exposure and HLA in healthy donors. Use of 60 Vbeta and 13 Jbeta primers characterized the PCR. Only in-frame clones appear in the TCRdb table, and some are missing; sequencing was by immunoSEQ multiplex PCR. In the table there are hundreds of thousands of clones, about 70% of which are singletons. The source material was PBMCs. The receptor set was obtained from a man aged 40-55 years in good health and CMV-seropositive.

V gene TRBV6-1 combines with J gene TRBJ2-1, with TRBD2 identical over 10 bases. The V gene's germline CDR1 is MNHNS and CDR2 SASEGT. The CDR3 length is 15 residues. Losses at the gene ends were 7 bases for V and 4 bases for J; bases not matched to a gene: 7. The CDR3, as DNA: TGTGCCAGCACCCTCGGACTAGCGGATTACAATGAGCAGTTCTTC. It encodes CASTLGLADYNEQFF.

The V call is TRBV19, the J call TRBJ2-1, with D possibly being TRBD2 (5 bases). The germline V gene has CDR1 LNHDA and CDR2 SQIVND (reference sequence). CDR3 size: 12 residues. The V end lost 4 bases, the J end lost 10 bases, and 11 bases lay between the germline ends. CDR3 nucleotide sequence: TGTGCCAGTAGTACCCCGCCGGGAGAGCAGTTCTTC. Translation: CASSTPPGEQFF. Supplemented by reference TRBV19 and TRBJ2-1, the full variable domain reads DGGITQSPKYLFRKEGQNVTLSCEQNLNHDAMYWYRQDPGQGLRLIYYSQIVNDFQKGDIAEGYSVSREKKESFPLTVTSAQKNPTAFYLCASSTPPGEQFFGPGTRLTVL.

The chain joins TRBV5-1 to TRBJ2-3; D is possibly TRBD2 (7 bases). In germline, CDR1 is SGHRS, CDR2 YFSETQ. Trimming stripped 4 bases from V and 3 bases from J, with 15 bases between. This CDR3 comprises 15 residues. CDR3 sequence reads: CASSRNGGRTDTQYF. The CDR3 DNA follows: TGCGCCAGCAGCAGGAACGGGGGGCGGACAGATACGCAGTATTTT. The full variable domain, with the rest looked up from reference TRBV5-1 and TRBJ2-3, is KAGVTQTPRYLIKTRGQQVTLSCSPISGHRSVSWYQQTPGQGLQFLFEYFSETQRNKGNFPGRFSGRQFSNSRSEMNVSTLELGDSALYLCASSRNGGRTDTQYFGPGTRLTVL.

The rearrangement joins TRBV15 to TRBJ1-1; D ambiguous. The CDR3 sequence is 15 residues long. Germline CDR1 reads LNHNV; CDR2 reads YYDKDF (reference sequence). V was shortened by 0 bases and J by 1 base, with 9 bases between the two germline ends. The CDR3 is CATSRDLTGNTEAFF. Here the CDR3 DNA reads TGTGCCACCAGCAGAGATCTCACGGGGAACACTGAAGCTTTCTTT.

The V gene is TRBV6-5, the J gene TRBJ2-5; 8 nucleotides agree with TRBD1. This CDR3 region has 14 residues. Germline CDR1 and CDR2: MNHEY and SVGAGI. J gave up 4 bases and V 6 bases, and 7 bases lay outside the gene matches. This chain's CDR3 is CASSLGQAAETQYF. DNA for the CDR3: TGTGCCAGCAGCTTGGGACAGGCGGCAGAGACCCAGTACTTC.

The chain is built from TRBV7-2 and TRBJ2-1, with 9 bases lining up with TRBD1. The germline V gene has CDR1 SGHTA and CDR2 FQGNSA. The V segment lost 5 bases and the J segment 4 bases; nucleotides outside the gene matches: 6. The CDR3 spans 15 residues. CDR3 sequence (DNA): TGTGCCAGCAGCCGAACAGGGGGCGTTTACAATGAGCAGTTCTTC. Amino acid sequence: CASSRTGGVYNEQFF.

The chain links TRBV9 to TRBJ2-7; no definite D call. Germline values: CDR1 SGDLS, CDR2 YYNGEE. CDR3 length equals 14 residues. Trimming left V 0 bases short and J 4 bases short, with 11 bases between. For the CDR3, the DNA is TGTGCCAGCAGCGTAGGGATTGGAGAGTACGAGCAGTACTTC. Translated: CASSVGIGEYEQYF.

DNA of the CDR3: TGTGCCAGCAGTGTCGATATGGGAGATGAAGCTTTCTTT. This gives the protein CASSVDMGDEAFF. V is TRBV6-4 and J is TRBJ1-1; unclear D gene. The CDR3 is 13 residues long. The germline CDR1 and CDR2 sequences are MRHNA and SNTAGT. The ends were cut back, 4 bases at V and 7 bases at J, with 13 bases in the middle.

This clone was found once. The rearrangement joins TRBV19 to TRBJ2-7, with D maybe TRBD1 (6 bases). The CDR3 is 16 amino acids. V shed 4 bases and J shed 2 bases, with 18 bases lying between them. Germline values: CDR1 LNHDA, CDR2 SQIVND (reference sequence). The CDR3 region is CASSTQRQGPPYEQYF. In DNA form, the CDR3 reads TGTGCCAGTAGTACCCAAAGGCAGGGGCCCCCCTACGAGCAGTACTTC. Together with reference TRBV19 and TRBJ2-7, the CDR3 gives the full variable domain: DGGITQSPKYLFRKEGQNVTLSCEQNLNHDAMYWYRQDPGQGLRLIYYSQIVNDFQKGDIAEGYSVSREKKESFPLTVTSAQKNPTAFYLCASSTQRQGPPYEQYFGPGTRLTVT.